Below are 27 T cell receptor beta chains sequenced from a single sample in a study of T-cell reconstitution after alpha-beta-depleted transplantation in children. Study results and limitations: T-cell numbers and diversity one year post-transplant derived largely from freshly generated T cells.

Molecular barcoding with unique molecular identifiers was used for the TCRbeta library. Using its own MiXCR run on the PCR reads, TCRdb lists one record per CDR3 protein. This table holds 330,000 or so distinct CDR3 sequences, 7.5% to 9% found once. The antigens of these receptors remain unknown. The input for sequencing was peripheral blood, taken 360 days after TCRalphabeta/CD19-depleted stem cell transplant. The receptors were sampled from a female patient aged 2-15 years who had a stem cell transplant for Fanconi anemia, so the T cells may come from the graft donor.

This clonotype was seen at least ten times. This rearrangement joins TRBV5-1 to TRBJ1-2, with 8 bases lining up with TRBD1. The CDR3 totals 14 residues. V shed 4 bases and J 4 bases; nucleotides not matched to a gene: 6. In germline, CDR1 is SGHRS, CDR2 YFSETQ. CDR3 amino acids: CASSVGQGPYGYTF. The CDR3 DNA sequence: TGCGCCAGCAGCGTCGGACAGGGCCCCTATGGCTACACCTTC.

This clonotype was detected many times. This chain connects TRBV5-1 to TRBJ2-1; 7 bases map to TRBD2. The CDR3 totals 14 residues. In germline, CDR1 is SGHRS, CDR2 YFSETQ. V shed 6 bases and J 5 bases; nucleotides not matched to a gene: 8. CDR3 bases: TGCGCCAGCACAAGGGGCGGGGGTGACAATGAGCAGTTCTTC. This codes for CASTRGGGDNEQFF.

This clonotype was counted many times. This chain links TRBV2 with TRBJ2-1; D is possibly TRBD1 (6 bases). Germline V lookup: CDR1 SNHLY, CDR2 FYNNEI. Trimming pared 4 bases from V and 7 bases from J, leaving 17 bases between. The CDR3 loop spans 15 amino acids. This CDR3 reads CASSGGLKGTNEQFF. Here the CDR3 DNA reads TGTGCCAGCAGTGGGGGGCTGAAGGGCACTAATGAGCAGTTCTTC. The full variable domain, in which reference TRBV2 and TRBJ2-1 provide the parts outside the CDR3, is EPEVTQTPSHQVTQMGQEVILRCVPISNHLYFYWYRQILGQKVEFLVSFYNNEISEKSEIFDDQFSVERPDGSNFTLKIRSTKLEDSAMYFCASSGGLKGTNEQFFGPGTRLTVL.

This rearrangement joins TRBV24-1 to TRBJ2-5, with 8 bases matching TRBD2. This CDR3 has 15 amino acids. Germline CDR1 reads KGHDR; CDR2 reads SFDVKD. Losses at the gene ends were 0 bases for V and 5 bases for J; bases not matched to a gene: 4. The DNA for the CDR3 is TGTGCCACCAGTGATTTGCCCAGCGGGGGTGAGACCCAGTACTTC. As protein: CATSDLPSGGETQYF.

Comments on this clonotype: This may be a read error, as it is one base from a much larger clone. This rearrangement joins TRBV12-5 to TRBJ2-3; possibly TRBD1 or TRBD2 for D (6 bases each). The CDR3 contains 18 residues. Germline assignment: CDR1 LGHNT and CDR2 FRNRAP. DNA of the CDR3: TGTGCTAGTGGTTTGTACTTGGGGGCGGCGGGGTTACCAGATACGCGGTATTTT. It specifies CASGLYLGAAGLPDTRYF.

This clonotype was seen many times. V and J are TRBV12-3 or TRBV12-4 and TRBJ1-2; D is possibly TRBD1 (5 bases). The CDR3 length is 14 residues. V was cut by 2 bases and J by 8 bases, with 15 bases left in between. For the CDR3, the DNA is TGTGCCAGCAGTTTATCTCAGGGTTCAGGAGGCTACACCTTC. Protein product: CASSLSQGSGGYTF.

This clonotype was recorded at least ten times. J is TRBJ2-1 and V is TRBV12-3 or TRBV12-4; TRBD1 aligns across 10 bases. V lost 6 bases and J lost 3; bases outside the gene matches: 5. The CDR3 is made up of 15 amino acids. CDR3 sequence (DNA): TGTGCCAGCAGCCCGGGGGACAGGGGCTACAATGAGCAGTTCTTC. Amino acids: CASSPGDRGYNEQFF.

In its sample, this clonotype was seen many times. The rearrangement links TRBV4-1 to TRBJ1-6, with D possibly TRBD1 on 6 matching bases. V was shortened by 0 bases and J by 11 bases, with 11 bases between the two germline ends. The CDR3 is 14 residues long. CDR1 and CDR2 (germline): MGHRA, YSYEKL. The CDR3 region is CASSQEQGGTPLHF. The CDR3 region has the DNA TGCGCCAGCAGCCAAGAACAGGGCGGTACACCCCTCCACTTT.

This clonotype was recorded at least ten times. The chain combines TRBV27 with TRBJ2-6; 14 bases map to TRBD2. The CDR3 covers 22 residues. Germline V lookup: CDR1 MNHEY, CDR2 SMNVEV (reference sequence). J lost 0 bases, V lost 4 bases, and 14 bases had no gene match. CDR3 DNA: TGTGCCAGCAGTTGGTATGCCGGGACTAGCGGGGGTCCCCGCTCTGGGGCCAACGTCCTGACTTTC. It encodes CASSWYAGTSGGPRSGANVLTF.

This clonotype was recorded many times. DNA for the CDR3: TGTGCCAGCGCCCCATTCACAGATACGCAGTATTTT. Translation: CASAPFTDTQYF. The gene calls are TRBV7-9 and TRBJ2-3; D gene unclear. The CDR3 runs 12 residues. V lost 8 bases, J lost 2 bases, and 8 bases lay in between. Germline V CDR1 and CDR2: SEHNR, FQNEAQ (reference sequence).

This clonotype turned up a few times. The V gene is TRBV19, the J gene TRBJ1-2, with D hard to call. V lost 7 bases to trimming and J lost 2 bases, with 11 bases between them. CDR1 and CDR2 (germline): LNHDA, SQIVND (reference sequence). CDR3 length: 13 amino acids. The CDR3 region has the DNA TGTGCCAGTAACAACGGACTCAACTATGGCTACACCTTC. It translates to CASNNGLNYGYTF.

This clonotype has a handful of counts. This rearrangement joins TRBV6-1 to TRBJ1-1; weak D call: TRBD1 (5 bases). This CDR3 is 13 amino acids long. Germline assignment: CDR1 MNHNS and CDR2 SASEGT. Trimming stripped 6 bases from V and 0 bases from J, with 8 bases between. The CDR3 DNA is TGTGCCAGCAGGGGGCCGGTGAACACTGAAGCTTTCTTT. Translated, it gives CASRGPVNTEAFF.

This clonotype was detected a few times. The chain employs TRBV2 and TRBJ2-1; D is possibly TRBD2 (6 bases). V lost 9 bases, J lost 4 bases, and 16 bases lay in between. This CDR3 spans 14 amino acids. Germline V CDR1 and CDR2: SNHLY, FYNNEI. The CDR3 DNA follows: TGTGCCAGTGCCGCGGGGTATGTTTACAATGAGCAGTTCTTC. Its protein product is CASAAGYVYNEQFF.

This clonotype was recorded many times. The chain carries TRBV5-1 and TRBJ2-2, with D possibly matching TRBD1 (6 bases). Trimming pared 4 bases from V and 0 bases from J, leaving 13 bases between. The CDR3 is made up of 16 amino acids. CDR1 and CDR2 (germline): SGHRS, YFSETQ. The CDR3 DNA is TGCGCCAGCAGCAGCTTGGGACACTCGAACACCGGGGAGCTGTTTTTT. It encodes CASSSLGHSNTGELFF.

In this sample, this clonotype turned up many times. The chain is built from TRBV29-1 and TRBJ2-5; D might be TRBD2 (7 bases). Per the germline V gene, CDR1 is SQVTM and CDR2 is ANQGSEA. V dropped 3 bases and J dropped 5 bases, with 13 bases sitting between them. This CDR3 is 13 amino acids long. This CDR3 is CSVDRGGRETQYF. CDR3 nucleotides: TGCAGCGTTGATAGGGGGGGCCGGGAGACCCAGTACTTC.

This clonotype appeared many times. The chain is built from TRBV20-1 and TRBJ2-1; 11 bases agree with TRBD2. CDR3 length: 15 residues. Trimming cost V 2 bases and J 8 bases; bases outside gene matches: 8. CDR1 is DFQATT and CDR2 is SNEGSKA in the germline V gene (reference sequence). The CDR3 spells CSARLIAGGRDEQFF. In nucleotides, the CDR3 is TGCAGTGCTAGATTAATAGCGGGGGGGCGCGATGAGCAGTTCTTC.

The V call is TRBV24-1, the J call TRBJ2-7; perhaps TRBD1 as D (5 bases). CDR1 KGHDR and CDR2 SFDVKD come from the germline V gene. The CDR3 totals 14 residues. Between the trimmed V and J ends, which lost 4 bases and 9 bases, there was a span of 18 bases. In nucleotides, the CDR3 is TGTGCCACCAGTGACCATCGGACACCCTCGGGGCAGTACTTC. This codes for CATSDHRTPSGQYF.

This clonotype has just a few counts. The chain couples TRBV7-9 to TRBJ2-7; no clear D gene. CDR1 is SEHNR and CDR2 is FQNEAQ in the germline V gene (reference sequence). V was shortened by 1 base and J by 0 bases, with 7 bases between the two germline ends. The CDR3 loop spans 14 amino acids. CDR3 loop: CASSLGPSSYEQYV. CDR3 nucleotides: TGTGCCAGCAGCTTAGGTCCGAGCTCCTACGAGCAGTACGTC.

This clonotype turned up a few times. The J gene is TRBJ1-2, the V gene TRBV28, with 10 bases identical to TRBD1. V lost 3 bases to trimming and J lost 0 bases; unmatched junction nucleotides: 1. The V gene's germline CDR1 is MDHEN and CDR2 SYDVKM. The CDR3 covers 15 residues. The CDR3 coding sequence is TGTGCCAGCAGTTTGGGACAGGGGCCTAACTATGGCTACACCTTC. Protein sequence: CASSLGQGPNYGYTF.

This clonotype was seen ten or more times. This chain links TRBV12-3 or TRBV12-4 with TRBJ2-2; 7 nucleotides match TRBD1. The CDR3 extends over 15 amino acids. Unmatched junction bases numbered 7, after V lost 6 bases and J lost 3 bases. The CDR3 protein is CASSPGTDHTGELFF. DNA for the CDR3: TGTGCCAGCAGCCCCGGGACAGACCACACCGGGGAGCTGTTTTTT.

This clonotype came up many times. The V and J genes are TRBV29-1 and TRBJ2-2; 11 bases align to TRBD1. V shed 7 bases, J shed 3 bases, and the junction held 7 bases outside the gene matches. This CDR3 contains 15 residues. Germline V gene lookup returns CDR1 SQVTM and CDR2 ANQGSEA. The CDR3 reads CSARKGQGDTGELFF. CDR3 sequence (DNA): TGCAGCGCCAGGAAGGGACAGGGGGACACCGGGGAGCTGTTTTTT.

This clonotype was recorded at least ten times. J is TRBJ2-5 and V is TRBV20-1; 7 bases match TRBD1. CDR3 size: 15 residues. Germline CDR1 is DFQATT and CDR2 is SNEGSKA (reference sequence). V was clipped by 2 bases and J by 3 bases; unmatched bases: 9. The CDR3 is CSARMGDRVEETQYF. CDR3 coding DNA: TGCAGTGCTAGAATGGGAGACAGGGTGGAAGAGACCCAGTACTTC.

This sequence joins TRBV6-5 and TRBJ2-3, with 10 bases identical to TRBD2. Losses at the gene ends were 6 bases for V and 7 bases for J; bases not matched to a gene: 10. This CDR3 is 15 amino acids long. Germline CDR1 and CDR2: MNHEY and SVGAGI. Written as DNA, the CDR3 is TGTGCCAGCAGCTCGGGGACTAGCGATCGACATACGCAGTATTTT. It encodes CASSSGTSDRHTQYF.

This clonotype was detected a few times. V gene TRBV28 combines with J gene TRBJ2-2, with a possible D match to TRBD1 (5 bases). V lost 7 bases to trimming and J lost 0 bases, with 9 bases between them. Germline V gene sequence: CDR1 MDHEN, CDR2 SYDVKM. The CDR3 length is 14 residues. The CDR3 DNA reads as TGTGCCAGCACAGGGCCTTCGAACACCGGGGAGCTGTTTTTT. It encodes CASTGPSNTGELFF.

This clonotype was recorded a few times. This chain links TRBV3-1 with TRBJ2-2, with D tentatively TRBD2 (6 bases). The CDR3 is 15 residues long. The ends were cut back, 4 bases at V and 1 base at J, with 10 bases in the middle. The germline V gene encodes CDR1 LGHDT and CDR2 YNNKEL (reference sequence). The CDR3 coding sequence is TGTGCCAGCAGCCTCGGACTAAGGAACACCGGGGAGCTGTTTTTT. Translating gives CASSLGLRNTGELFF.

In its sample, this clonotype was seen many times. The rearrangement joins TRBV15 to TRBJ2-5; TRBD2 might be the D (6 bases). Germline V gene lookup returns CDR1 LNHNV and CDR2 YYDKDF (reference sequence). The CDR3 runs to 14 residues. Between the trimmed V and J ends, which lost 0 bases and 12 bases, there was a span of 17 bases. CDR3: CATSRDVLLGGEYF. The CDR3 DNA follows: TGTGCCACCAGCAGAGATGTCCTGCTGGGCGGGGAGTACTTC.

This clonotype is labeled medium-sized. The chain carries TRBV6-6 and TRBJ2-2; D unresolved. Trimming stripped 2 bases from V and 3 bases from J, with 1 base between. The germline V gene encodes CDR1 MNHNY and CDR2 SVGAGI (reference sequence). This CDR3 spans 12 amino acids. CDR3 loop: CASSYDTGELFF. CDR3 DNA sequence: TGTGCCAGCAGTTACGACACCGGGGAGCTGTTTTTT.